This TCR beta chain was retrieved from a study of blood T cells in healthy people across ages. This clonotype appeared many times. Sample-barcoded 5' priming and a J-beta primer mix drove a second PCR of 7 to 11 cycles. CDR3-containing paired-end reads numbering at least 2.5 million came from each sample. TCRdb called the 5' RACE reads again in MiXCR, with one record for every CDR3 protein. The data contain approximately 1.5 million distinct CDR3 sequences, less than 45% of them seen just once; the ten biggest clones take up more than 4%. The clonotype comes from a woman aged 18-35 years in good health. The material sequenced was blood.

CDR3 nucleotides: TGTGCCACCAGTGATGGGCCCAACACAGATACGCAGTATTTT. This encodes CATSDGPNTDTQYF. The chain is built from TRBV24-1 and TRBJ2-3; D gene unclear. Deletions cut 3 bases from V and 2 bases from J, with 8 bases between. This CDR3 comprises 14 residues. CDR1 and CDR2 from the germline V gene are KGHDR and SFDVKD.